This T cell receptor beta chain emerged from a study of shared clonotypes between healthy human individuals. Study conclusions and caveats: A reduction in generation probabilities was seen for non-shared clonotypes relative to those shared by all four donors.

Sequencing was at deep level. In the authors' workflow: ImmunoSEQ output held junction-only sequences without quality scores, so filtering differed. Produced via immunoSEQ multiplex PCR; TCRdb's table is partial and in-frame only. V, J and clone size derive from that table, while D and trimming were established from the DNA sequence. The sample holds 1.5 million to 2.5 million clones, about 95% seen once. The CDR3 is 15 residues long. Germline values: CDR1 PRHDT, CDR2 FYEKMQ (reference sequence). Trimming stripped 3 bases from V and 1 base from J, with 11 bases between. Concerning this clone: As yet, its antigen is unknown.

The naive CD8 subset, CD45RO-negative cells positively selected for CCR7, excluded terminally differentiated effector memory CD45RA+ cells. The chain joins TRBV13 to TRBJ2-3; TRBD1 is a possible D gene (5 bases). The sequence came from a man in his late teens or twenties in good health. Sequenced sample: naive CD8+ T cells sorted from blood. For the CDR3, the DNA is TGTGCCAGCAGCTTCGGCAGGGTGGGCACAGATACGCAGTATTTT. It specifies CASSFGRVGTDTQYF.